The 4 T cell receptor beta chains listed next were all sequenced from one sample in a study of blood T cell repertoires in COVID-19. The protocol was immunoSEQ multiplex PCR, while the TCRdb copy is restricted to in-frame clones and leaves out a portion. The data hold around 20,000 clones, with about 88% observed a single time. The sample comprised peripheral blood. Source of these receptors: a man between 65 and 85 years old with acute or convalescent COVID-19.

This clone was observed a few times. V is TRBV7-6 and J is TRBJ2-7; a possible D gene is TRBD2 (5 bases). The CDR3 loop spans 13 amino acids. Trimming removed 5 bases from V and 6 bases from J, with 14 bases in between. Germline CDR1 and CDR2: SGHVS and FNYEAQ. The CDR3 region has the DNA TGTGCCAGCAGCCCCGGACTGGCCGTCGAGCAGTACTTC. Translated: CASSPGLAVEQYF.

The J gene is TRBJ2-5, the V gene TRBV7-2, with 14 bases fitting TRBD2. Germline assignment: CDR1 SGHTA and CDR2 FQGNSA. The V segment lost 4 bases and the J segment 3 bases; nucleotides outside the gene matches: 1. The CDR3 has 15 residues. The CDR3 here is CASSSGLAGEETQYF. CDR3 DNA sequence: TGTGCCAGCAGCTCGGGACTAGCGGGAGAAGAGACCCAGTACTTC.

The rearrangement links TRBV6-4 to TRBJ2-1; 12 bases match TRBD2. CDR3 size: 16 residues. Germline V CDR1 and CDR2: MRHNA, SNTAGT. The J segment lost 0 bases and the V segment lost 5 bases, leaving 2 bases of the junction unmatched. CDR3 in amino acids: CASSPSGRASYNEQFF. The CDR3 coding sequence is TGTGCCAGCAGTCCTAGCGGGAGGGCCTCCTACAATGAGCAGTTCTTC.

The chain combines TRBV6-5 with TRBJ1-2, with 9 nucleotides matching TRBD1. Losses at the gene ends were 5 bases for V and 8 bases for J; bases not matched to a gene: 6. This CDR3 has 13 amino acids. CDR1 and CDR2 from the germline V gene are MNHEY and SVGAGI. Here the CDR3 DNA reads TGTGCCAGCAGTCCTGACAGGGGGTACGGCTACACCTTC. It yields the protein CASSPDRGYGYTF.